This entry concerns a single T cell receptor beta chain. This sample stems from a study of blood T cell repertoires in COVID-19. The table came from immunoSEQ multiplex PCR; TCRdb's copy has only in-frame clones and leaves some out. The data hold 81,000 or so clones, with around four fifths observed a single time. The V end was cut by 2 bases, the J end by 4 bases, with 12 bases between. This CDR3 spans 15 amino acids. The germline V gene encodes CDR1 MNHNY and CDR2 SVGAGI (reference sequence). This TCR derives from a woman in her seventies with active or convalescent COVID-19. The chain is built from TRBV6-6 and TRBJ1-5, with TRBD1 as a possible D gene (6 bases). Input material: peripheral blood. Here the CDR3 reads CASSYVGTLNQPQHF. CDR3 nucleotide sequence: TGTGCCAGCAGTTACGTCGGGACACTTAATCAGCCCCAGCATTTT.